One sample yielded the 10 T cell receptor beta chains listed below, sequenced in a study of blood T cell repertoires in COVID-19. Sequencing used immunoSEQ multiplex PCR; TCRdb keeps in-frame clones, though not all of them. The repertoire includes approximately 670,000 clones, about 87% of them detected once, and over 0.2% sits in the top ten. The sequencing input was peripheral blood. The origin of the receptors is a woman aged 18-35 years with acute or convalescent COVID-19.

This chain joins TRBV27 and TRBJ1-4; 10 bases are a match to TRBD1. V was pared by 5 bases and J by 8 bases, with 8 bases of the junction left unmatched. CDR3 length: 15 residues. The germline gives CDR1 MNHEY, CDR2 SMNVEV (reference sequence). CDR3 region: CASSPGTGAQEKLFF. The CDR3 nucleotides read TGTGCCAGCAGTCCCGGGACAGGGGCACAGGAAAAACTGTTTTTT.

The rearrangement uses TRBV5-5 and TRBJ1-4, with 7 positions matching TRBD1. The trim removed 4 bases at V and 7 bases at J, leaving 7 bases unmatched. Germline assignment: CDR1 SGHKS and CDR2 YYEKEE (reference sequence). The CDR3 runs 14 residues. CDR3 nucleotides: TGTGCCAGCAGCCCCGGGACAGCCGTTGAAAAACTGTTTTTT. Translated, it gives CASSPGTAVEKLFF.

This chain joins TRBV6-6 and TRBJ2-1, with 13 bases matching TRBD2. In germline, CDR1 is MNHNY, CDR2 SVGAGI (reference sequence). The CDR3 runs 17 residues. The trim removed 5 bases at V and 4 bases at J, leaving 8 bases unmatched. CDR3 nucleotides: TGTGCCAGCAGTCGCACTAGCGGGGGGGCCGGGTACAATGAGCAGTTCTTC. Its translation is CASSRTSGGAGYNEQFF.

The chain has TRBV3-1 (or the pseudogene TRBV3-2) and TRBJ1-1; D is ambiguous. From germline, CDR1 is LGHDT and CDR2 YNNKEL (reference sequence). Trimming removed 0 bases from V and 0 bases from J, with 14 bases in between. This CDR3 comprises 17 residues. The CDR3 sequence is CASSQEFPSTMNTEAFF. CDR3 nucleotide sequence: TGTGCCAGCAGCCAAGAATTTCCCTCGACAATGAACACTGAAGCTTTCTTT.

The rearrangement links TRBV4-3 to TRBJ1-5, with D unresolved. This CDR3 is 15 amino acids long. The germline V and J ends were trimmed by 1 base and 0 bases, with 7 bases remaining between them. CDR1 and CDR2 (germline): LGHNA, YSLEER. CDR3 sequence reads: CASSQGFNSNQPQHF. The CDR3 bases are TGCGCCAGCAGCCAAGGTTTTAATAGCAATCAGCCCCAGCATTTT.

This chain uses TRBV7-9 with TRBJ2-6; no reliable D call. The germline CDR1 and CDR2 sequences are SEHNR and FQNEAQ (reference sequence). The CDR3 totals 17 residues. Trimming took off 2 bases at V and 0 bases at J, with 11 bases between the two ends. The CDR3 DNA is TGTGCCAGCAGCTTATTCGGCACAGACTCTGGGGCCAACGTCCTGACTTTC. Protein product: CASSLFGTDSGANVLTF.

This chain connects TRBV4-3 to TRBJ2-7; TRBD2 aligns across 8 bases. Germline trimming cut 7 bases from V and 5 bases from J; bases unmatched to any gene: 13. The CDR3 sequence is 15 residues long. Germline lookup yields CDR1 LGHNA and CDR2 YSLEER. The CDR3: CASTIGGTRGHEQYF. CDR3 in DNA: TGCGCCAGCACCATAGGAGGGACTAGAGGCCACGAGCAGTACTTC.

The rearrangement links TRBV27 to TRBJ1-6; possible D gene TRBD1, 5 bases. The CDR3 consists of 17 residues. Per the germline V gene, CDR1 is MNHEY and CDR2 is SMNVEV (reference sequence). The V and J ends lost 5 bases and 0 bases respectively, with 14 bases between them. CDR3 nucleotide sequence: TGTGCCAGCAGTCCGACAGCTAAAATCTCCTATAATTCACCCCTCCACTTT. Protein sequence: CASSPTAKISYNSPLHF.

V gene TRBV6-2 or TRBV6-3 combines with J gene TRBJ2-6; 9 nucleotides match TRBD1. Germline CDR1 MNHEY, CDR2 SVGEGT. The CDR3 length is 21 residues. J was trimmed by 2 bases and V by 2 bases; bases with no gene match: 16. The CDR3 bases are TGTGCCAGCAGTTACGGTCGGACAGGGGAACTACCACTAGCTGGGGCCAACGTCCTGACTTTC. This sequence encodes CASSYGRTGELPLAGANVLTF.

This clone has only one observation. This sequence joins TRBV6-5 and TRBJ1-1; 9 bases agree with TRBD1. Trimming at V came to 5 bases and at J to 11 bases, leaving 12 bases not matched to a gene. CDR3 length: 14 residues. Germline assignment: CDR1 MNHEY and CDR2 SVGAGI. In DNA, the CDR3 is TGTGCCAGCAGTCAACGGGTGGACAGGGGATGGGCTTTCTTT. It is translated as CASSQRVDRGWAFF.